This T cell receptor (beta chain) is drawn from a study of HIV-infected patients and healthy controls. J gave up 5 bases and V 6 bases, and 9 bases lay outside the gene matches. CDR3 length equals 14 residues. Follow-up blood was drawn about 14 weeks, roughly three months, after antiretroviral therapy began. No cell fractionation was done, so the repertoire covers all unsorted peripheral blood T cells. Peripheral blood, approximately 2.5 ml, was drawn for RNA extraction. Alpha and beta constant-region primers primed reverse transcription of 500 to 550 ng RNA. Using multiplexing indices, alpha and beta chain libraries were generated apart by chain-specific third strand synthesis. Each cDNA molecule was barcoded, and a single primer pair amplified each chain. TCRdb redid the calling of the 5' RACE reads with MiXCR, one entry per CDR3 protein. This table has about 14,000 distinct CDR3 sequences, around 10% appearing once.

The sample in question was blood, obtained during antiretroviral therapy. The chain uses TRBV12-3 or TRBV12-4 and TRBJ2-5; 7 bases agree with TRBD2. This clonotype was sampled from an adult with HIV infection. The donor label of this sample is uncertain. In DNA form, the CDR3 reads TGTGCCAGCAGCACCAGCGGGGCCGGGGAGACCCAGTACTTC. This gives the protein CASSTSGAGETQYF.